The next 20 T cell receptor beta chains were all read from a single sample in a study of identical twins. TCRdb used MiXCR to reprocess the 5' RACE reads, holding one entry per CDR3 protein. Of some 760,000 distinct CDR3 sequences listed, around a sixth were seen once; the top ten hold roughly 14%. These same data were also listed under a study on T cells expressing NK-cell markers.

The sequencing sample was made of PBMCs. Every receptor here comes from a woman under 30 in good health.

Written as DNA, the CDR3 is TGTGCCAGCAGTAACAGGGGATGGTGGGGCACTGAAGCTTTCTTT. Its translation: CASSNRGWWGTEAFF. This chain connects TRBV28 to TRBJ1-1; 7 positions match TRBD1. Germline CDR1 and CDR2: MDHEN and SYDVKM. V lost 5 bases to trimming and J lost 4 bases; unmatched junction nucleotides: 10. The CDR3 loop spans 15 amino acids.

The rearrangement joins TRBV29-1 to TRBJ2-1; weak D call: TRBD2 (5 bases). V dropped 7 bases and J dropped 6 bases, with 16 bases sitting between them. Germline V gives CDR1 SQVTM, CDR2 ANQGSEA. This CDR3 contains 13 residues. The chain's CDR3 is CSGAQERLNEQFF. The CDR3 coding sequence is TGCAGCGGGGCCCAGGAGCGGCTCAATGAGCAGTTCTTC.

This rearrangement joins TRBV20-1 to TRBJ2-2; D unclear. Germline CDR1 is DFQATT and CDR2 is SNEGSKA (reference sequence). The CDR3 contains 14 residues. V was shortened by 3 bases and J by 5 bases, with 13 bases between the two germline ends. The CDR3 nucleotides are TGCAGTGCTAGGCGCGGTGATCGGACCGGGGAGCTGTTTTTT. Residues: CSARRGDRTGELFF.

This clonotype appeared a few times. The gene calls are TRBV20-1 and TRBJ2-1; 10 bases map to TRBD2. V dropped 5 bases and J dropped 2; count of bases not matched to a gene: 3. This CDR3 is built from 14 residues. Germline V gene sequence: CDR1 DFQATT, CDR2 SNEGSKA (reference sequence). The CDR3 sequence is CSARTSGAYNEQFF. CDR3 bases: TGCAGTGCTCGGACTAGCGGAGCCTACAATGAGCAGTTCTTC.

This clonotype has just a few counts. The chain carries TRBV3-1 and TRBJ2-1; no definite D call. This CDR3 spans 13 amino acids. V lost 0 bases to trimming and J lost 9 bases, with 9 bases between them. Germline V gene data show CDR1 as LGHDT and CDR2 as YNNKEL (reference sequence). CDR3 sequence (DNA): TGTGCCAGCAGCCAAGAAAGGGCAACTGAGCAGTTCTTC. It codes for CASSQERATEQFF.

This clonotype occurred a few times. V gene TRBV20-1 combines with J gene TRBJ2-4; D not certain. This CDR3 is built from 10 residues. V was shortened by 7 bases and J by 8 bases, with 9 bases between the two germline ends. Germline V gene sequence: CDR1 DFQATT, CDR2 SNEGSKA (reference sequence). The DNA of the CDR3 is TGCAGTGTAGGTCGGGACATTCAGTACTTC. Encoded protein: CSVGRDIQYF.

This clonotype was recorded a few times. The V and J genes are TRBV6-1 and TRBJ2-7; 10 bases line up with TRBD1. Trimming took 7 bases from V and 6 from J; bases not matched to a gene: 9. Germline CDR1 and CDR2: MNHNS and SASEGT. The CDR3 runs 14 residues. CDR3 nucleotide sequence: TGTGCCAGCAACCCGGGACAGGGGCTTTTCGAGCAGTACTTC. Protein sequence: CASNPGQGLFEQYF.

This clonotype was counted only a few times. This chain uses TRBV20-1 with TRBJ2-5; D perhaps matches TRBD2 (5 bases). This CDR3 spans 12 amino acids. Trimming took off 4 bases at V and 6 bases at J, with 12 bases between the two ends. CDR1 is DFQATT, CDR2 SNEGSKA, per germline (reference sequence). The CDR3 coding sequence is TGCAGTGCTAAGTCGGGGTTTCAGACCCAGTACTTC. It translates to CSAKSGFQTQYF.

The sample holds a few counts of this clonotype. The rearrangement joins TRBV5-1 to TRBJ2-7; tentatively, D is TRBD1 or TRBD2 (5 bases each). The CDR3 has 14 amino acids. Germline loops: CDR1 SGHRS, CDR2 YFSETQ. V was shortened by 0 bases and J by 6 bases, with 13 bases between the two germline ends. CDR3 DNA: TGCGCCAGCAGCTTGGGCCAGGGCGAGGGCGAGCAGTACTTC. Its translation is CASSLGQGEGEQYF.

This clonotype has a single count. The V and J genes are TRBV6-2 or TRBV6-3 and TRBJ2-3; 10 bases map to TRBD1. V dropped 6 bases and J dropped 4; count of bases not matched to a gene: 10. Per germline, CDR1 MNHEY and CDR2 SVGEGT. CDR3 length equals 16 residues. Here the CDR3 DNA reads TGTGCCAGCAGAAGCCGCCGGGACAGGGGCGCAGATACGCAGTATTTT. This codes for CASRSRRDRGADTQYF.

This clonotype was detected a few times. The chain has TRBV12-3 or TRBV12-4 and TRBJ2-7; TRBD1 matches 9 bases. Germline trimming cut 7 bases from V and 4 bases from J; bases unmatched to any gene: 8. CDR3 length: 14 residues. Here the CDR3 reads CASTGTGRMYEQYF. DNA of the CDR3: TGTGCCAGCACCGGGACAGGGCGTATGTACGAGCAGTACTTC.

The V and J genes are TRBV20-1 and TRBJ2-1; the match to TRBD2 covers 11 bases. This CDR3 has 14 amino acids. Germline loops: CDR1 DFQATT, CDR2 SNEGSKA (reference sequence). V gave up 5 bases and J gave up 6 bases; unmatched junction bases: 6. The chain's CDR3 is CSAPSGGLRNEQFF. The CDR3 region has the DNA TGCAGTGCTCCTAGCGGGGGGCTTCGCAATGAGCAGTTCTTC.

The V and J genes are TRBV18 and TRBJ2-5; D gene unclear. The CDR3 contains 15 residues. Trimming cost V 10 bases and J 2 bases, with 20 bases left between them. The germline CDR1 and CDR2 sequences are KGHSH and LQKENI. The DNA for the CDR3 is TGTGCCACCTCTACCTACCTTGGCCGACAAGAGACCCAGTACTTC. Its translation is CATSTYLGRQETQYF. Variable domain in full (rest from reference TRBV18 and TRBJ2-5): NAGVMQNPRHLVRRRGQEARLRCSPMKGHSHVYWYRQLPEEGLKFMVYLQKENIIDESGMPKERFSAEFPKEGPSILRIQQVVRGDSAAYFCATSTYLGRQETQYFGPGTRLLVL.

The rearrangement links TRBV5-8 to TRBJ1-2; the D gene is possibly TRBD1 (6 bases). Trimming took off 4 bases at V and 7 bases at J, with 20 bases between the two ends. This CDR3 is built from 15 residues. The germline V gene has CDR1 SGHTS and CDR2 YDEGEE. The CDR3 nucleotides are TGTGCCAGCAGCCAATCCGGGACATCTCTCGGTGGCTACACCTTC. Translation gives CASSQSGTSLGGYTF.

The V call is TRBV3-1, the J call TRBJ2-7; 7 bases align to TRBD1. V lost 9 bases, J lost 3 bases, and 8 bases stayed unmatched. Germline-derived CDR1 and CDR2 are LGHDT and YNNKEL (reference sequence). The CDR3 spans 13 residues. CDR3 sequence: CASFRRDSYEQYF. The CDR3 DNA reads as TGTGCCAGTTTCCGCCGGGACAGCTACGAGCAGTACTTC.

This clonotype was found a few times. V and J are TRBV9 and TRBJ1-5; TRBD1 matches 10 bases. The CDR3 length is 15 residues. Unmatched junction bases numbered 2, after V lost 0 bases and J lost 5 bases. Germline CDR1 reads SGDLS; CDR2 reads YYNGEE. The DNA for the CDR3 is TGTGCCAGCAGCGTAGATGGGACAGGGGATCAGCCCCAGCATTTT. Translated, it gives CASSVDGTGDQPQHF.

Here the CDR3 DNA reads TGTGCCAGCGATGACAGCATCTCTGGAAACACCATATATTTT. This gives the protein CASDDSISGNTIYF. V usage is TRBV12-3 or TRBV12-4 and J usage is TRBJ1-3; TRBD1 is a possible D gene (5 bases). The CDR3 consists of 14 residues. V was clipped by 8 bases and J by 0 bases, with 11 bases between them.

The CDR3 coding sequence is TGTGCCAGCAGCCAAGACGTGAATCGAGCGGGTGAGACCCAGTACTTC. It specifies CASSQDVNRAGETQYF. The chain uses TRBV3-1 and TRBJ2-5; D is perhaps TRBD2 (6 bases). V lost 0 bases, J lost 5 bases, and 16 bases lay in between. Germline CDR1 is LGHDT and CDR2 is YNNKEL (reference sequence). The length of the CDR3 is 16 residues.

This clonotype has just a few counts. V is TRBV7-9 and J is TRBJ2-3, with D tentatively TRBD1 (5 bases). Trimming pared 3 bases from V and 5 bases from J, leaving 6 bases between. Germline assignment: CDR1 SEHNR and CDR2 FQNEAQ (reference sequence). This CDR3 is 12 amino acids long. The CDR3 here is CASSFQGDTQYF. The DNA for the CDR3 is TGTGCCAGCAGCTTTCAGGGAGATACGCAGTATTTT.

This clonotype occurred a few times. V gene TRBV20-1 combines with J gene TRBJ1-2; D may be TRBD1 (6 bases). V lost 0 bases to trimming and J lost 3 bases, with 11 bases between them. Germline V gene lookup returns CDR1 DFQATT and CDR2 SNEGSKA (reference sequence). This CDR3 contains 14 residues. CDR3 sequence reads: CSARDPRGDYGYTF. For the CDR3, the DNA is TGCAGTGCTAGAGACCCCAGGGGTGACTATGGCTACACCTTC.